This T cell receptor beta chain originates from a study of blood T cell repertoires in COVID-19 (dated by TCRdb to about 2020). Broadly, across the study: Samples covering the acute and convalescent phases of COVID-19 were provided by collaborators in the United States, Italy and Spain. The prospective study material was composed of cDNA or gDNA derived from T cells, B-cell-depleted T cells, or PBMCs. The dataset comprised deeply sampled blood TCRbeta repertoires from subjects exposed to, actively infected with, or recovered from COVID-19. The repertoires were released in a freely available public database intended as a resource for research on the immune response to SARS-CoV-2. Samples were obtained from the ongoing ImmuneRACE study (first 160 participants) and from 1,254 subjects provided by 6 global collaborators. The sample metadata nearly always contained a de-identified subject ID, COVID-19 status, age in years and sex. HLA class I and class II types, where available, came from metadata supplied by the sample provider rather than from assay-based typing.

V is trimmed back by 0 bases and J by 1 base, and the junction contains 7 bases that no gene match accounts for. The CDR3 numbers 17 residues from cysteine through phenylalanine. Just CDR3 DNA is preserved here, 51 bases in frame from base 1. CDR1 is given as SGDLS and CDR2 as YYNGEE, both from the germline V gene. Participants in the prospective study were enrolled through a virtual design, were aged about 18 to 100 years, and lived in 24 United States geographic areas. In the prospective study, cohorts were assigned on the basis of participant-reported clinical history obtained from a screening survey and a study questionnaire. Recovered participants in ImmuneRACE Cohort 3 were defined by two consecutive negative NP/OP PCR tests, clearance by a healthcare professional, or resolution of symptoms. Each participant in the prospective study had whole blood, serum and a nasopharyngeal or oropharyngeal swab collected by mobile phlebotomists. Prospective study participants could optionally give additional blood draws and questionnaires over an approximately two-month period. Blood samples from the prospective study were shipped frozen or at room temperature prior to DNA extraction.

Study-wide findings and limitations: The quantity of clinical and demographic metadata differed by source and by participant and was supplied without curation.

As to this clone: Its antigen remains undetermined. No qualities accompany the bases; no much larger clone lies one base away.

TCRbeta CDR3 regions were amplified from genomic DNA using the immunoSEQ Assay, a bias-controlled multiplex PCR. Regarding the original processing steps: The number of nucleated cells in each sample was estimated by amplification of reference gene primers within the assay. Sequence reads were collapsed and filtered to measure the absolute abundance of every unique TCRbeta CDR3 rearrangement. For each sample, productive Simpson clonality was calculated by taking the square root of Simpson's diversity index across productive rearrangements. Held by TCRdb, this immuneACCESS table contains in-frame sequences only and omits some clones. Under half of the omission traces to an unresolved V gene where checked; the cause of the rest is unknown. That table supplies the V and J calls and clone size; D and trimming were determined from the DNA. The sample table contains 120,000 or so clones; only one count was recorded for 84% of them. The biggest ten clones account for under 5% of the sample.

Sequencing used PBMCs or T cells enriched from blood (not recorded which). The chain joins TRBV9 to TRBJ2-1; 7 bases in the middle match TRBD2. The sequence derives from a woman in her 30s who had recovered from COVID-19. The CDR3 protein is CASSVGGAGGSYNEQFF. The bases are TGTGCCAGCAGCGTAGGAGGGGCCGGGGGGTCCTACAATGAGCAGTTCTTC.